The 12 T cell receptor beta chains below were found in one sample sequenced in a study of human T cells and chemical hapten exposure. Regarding time point: patch test 2, 6 weeks after DPC sensitization. Treatment: therapeutic diphenylcyclopropenone sensitization with weekly scalp DPC. The starting material, unfractionated whole blood, was used for total RNA extraction. TCRdb recomputed calls from the RACE reads with MiXCR, one row per CDR3 protein. The sample includes tens of thousands of distinct CDR3 sequences, approximately 9.5% of them seen just once. This specimen consisted of whole blood, obtained in connection with sensitization to the hapten diphenylcyclopropenone (DPC). The receptors stem from a woman under 40 with alopecia areata. Some clones in this sample may be carry-over from other donors' samples.

This clonotype was counted only a few times. The chain is built from TRBV29-1 and TRBJ2-5; weak D call: TRBD1 (5 bases). Germline values: CDR1 SQVTM, CDR2 ANQGSEA. The V end was cut by 5 bases, the J end by 1 base, with 8 bases between. The length of the CDR3 is 12 residues. CDR3 nucleotides: TGCAGCGTTCGACAGCCCCAAGAGACCCAGTACTTC. Translated, it gives CSVRQPQETQYF.

This chain connects TRBV7-2 to TRBJ1-2; 12 bases agree with TRBD1. Unmatched junction bases numbered 3, after V lost 3 bases and J lost 7 bases. The CDR3 spans 14 residues. Germline V gene data show CDR1 as SGHTA and CDR2 as FQGNSA. The CDR3 sequence is CASSFGDRGLGYTF. The CDR3, as DNA: TGTGCCAGCAGCTTTGGGGACAGGGGGCTTGGCTACACCTTC. The complete variable domain, with remaining parts taken from reference TRBV7-2 and TRBJ1-2, reads GAGVSQSPSNKVTEKGKDVELRCDPISGHTALYWYRQSLGQGLEFLIYFQGNSAPDKSGLPSDRFSAERTGGSVSTLTIQRTQQEDSAVYLCASSFGDRGLGYTFGSGTRLTVV.

To note about this clonotype: Mismatch with germline at one junction end may stem from a read error. This chain joins TRBV7-3 and TRBJ2-5; the D gene is possibly TRBD2 (7 bases). The CDR3 contains 15 residues. Germline lookup yields CDR1 SGHTA and CDR2 FQGTGA. CDR3 in amino acids: CVSSLHGGLEETQYF. The CDR3 bases are TGTGTCAGCAGCTTACACGGGGGGCTCGAAGAGACCCAGTACTTC.

The rearrangement uses TRBV5-1 and TRBJ1-4; no definite D call. With 6 bases removed from V and 10 bases from J, the gap between germline ends came to 13 bases. The CDR3 consists of 12 residues. The germline gives CDR1 SGHRS, CDR2 YFSETQ. The DNA for the CDR3 is TGCGCCAGCAAAGACACCGAGGGAAAACTGTTTTTT. Translating gives CASKDTEGKLFF.

The J gene is TRBJ2-7, the V gene TRBV13; TRBD2 matches 8 bases. Trimming at V came to 5 bases and at J to 6 bases, leaving 12 bases not matched to a gene. Germline CDR1 reads PRHDT; CDR2 reads FYEKMQ (reference sequence). This CDR3 comprises 15 residues. The CDR3 bases are TGTGCCAGCAGCCCCTTCGGGACTAGAAGAACCGAGCAGTACTTC. This codes for CASSPFGTRRTEQYF.

This clonotype has just a few counts. The chain combines TRBV7-2 with TRBJ2-3; TRBD2 matches 13 bases. Germline-derived CDR1 and CDR2 are SGHTA and FQGNSA. This CDR3 has 15 amino acids. Trimming cost V 7 bases and J 4 bases; bases outside gene matches: 5. The CDR3 loop is CASKKGLAGPDTQYF. The CDR3 nucleotides are TGTGCCAGCAAGAAGGGACTAGCGGGGCCAGATACGCAGTATTTT.

V and J are TRBV30 and TRBJ1-4; TRBD1 might be the D (5 bases). V was cut by 0 bases and J by 0 bases, with 8 bases left in between. Per the germline V gene, CDR1 is GTSNPN and CDR2 is SVGIG (reference sequence). The length of the CDR3 is 15 residues. CDR3 residues: CAWSVQAATNEKLFF. The CDR3 nucleotides are TGTGCCTGGAGTGTACAGGCTGCAACTAATGAAAAACTGTTTTTT.

This clonotype was seen at least ten times. J is TRBJ2-3 and V is TRBV7-9, with 13 positions matching TRBD2. Germline CDR1 and CDR2: SEHNR and FQNEAQ (reference sequence). This CDR3 is built from 16 residues. V lost 5 bases to trimming and J lost 4 bases; unmatched junction nucleotides: 6. The CDR3 nucleotides are TGTGCCAGCAGCCCCGGACTAGCGGGGGTCGCAGATACGCAGTATTTT. It yields the protein CASSPGLAGVADTQYF.

This clonotype was counted at least ten times. The rearrangement uses TRBV6-2 or TRBV6-3 and TRBJ1-5; D gene uncertain. The CDR3 covers 17 residues. Germline CDR1 is MNHEY and CDR2 is SVGEGT. V dropped 7 bases and J dropped 5 bases, with 24 bases sitting between them. The CDR3 nucleotides are TGTGCCAGCAATGTGATGGGAGGCAGGCCCGATGATCAGCCCCAGCATTTT. This gives the protein CASNVMGGRPDDQPQHF.

Only a few counts were recorded for this clonotype. This chain connects TRBV18 to TRBJ1-5; the D gene is possibly TRBD1 (5 bases). Germline V gene data show CDR1 as KGHSH and CDR2 as LQKENI. The CDR3 extends over 17 amino acids. The V end lost 0 bases, the J end lost 4 bases, and 16 bases lay between the germline ends. The CDR3 loop is CASSPPGAAGGNQPQHF. As DNA, the CDR3 is TGTGCCAGCTCACCACCGGGTGCAGCCGGGGGTAATCAGCCCCAGCATTTT.

This clonotype was counted many times. This chain joins TRBV28 and TRBJ1-1; D gene uncertain. Trimming cost V 3 bases and J 3 bases, with 5 bases left between them. The CDR3 has 12 residues. Germline CDR1 is MDHEN and CDR2 is SYDVKM. The CDR3: CASSLEDTEAFF. Here the CDR3 DNA reads TGTGCCAGCAGTTTGGAGGACACTGAAGCTTTCTTT. Combining the CDR3 with reference TRBV28 and TRBJ1-1 gives the whole variable domain DVKVTQSSRYLVKRTGEKVFLECVQDMDHENMFWYRQDPGLGLRLIYFSYDVKMKEKGDIPEGYSVSREKKERFSLILESASTNQTSMYLCASSLEDTEAFFGQGTRLTVV.

The J gene is TRBJ1-3, the V gene TRBV7-2; D is perhaps TRBD1 (6 bases). V was cut by 3 bases and J by 4 bases, with 13 bases left in between. CDR1 is SGHTA, CDR2 FQGNSA, per germline. The CDR3 has 15 residues. CDR3 in amino acids: CASSFSTGSGNTIYF. The CDR3 coding sequence is TGTGCCAGCAGCTTCTCGACAGGTTCCGGAAACACCATATATTTT.